The 5 T cell receptor beta chains given below trace back to one sample, sequenced in a study of blood T cells in healthy people across ages. Then a second PCR, running roughly 7 to 11 cycles, was carried out with a sample-barcoded 5' primer and a J-beta primer mix. A single record per CDR3 protein comes from TCRdb applying MiXCR to the 5' RACE reads. The table records roughly 1,800,000 distinct CDR3 sequences, roughly 50% of them present only once. Sequencing was carried out using blood. The receptors here all came from a middle-aged woman in good health.

This clonotype was found a few times. The rearrangement uses TRBV20-1 and TRBJ2-5; D is perhaps TRBD1 or TRBD2 (7 bases each). The germline CDR1 and CDR2 sequences are DFQATT and SNEGSKA (reference sequence). The V gene lost 3 bases and the J gene lost 3 bases, with 26 bases spanning the gap. This CDR3 spans 18 amino acids. This CDR3 reads CSASIWTGVTSSKETQYF. CDR3 coding DNA: TGCAGTGCTAGCATATGGACAGGAGTGACTAGCAGCAAAGAGACCCAGTACTTC.

This chain uses TRBV7-8 with TRBJ2-3; D could derive from TRBD1 or TRBD2 (5 bases each). Germline V CDR1 and CDR2: SGHVS, FQNEAQ. Deletions cut 8 bases from V and 7 bases from J, with 22 bases between. This CDR3 spans 15 amino acids. DNA of the CDR3: TGTGCCAGCCGCGCTCAGGGACCCACCCCTCATACGCAGTATTTT. Translation: CASRAQGPTPHTQYF.

In its sample, this clonotype was seen a few times. V gene TRBV4-3 combines with J gene TRBJ1-6; tentatively, D is TRBD1 (6 bases). This CDR3 is 17 amino acids long. V was shortened by 4 bases and J by 10 bases, with 23 bases between the two germline ends. Per germline, CDR1 LGHNA and CDR2 YSLEER. CDR3 loop: CASSPEGPGHLGSPLHF. The CDR3 DNA sequence: TGCGCCAGCAGCCCAGAGGGACCGGGACATCTAGGATCACCCCTCCACTTT.

The chain employs TRBV15 and TRBJ2-5; 9 bases agree with TRBD1. The CDR3 contains 14 residues. The junction had 2 bases not matched to a gene; V was cut back by 3 bases and J by 3 bases. Germline V lookup: CDR1 LNHNV, CDR2 YYDKDF (reference sequence). The CDR3 loop is CATSSGQGKETQYF. The CDR3, as DNA: TGTGCCACCAGCAGCGGACAGGGGAAAGAGACCCAGTACTTC.

As regards this clonotype: The junction differs from germline at one of its ends, possibly a read error. The gene calls are TRBV4-1 and TRBJ2-5, with D tentatively TRBD2 (6 bases). This CDR3 comprises 16 residues. From germline, CDR1 is MGHRA and CDR2 YSYEKL. The CDR3 DNA sequence: TGCGTCAGCAGCCAACTCGGACTATCCCCCAGGGAGACCCAGTACTTC. Residues: CVSSQLGLSPRETQYF.